This TCR beta chain was sequenced during a study of T cell responses to AZD1222 COVID-19 vaccine (dated by TCRdb to 2020 to 2022). Describing the broader study: Because spike-specific TCR depth and breadth did not differ between the two schedules, AZD1222 recipients who got a second dose at roughly 4 weeks were pooled with those who got a second dose at roughly 12 weeks. TCR sequencing covered fewer than 250 trial participants: nearly 210 given two doses of AZD1222 and 26 given two doses of MenACWY control vaccine. Enrollment into the trials was organized by age into subgroups of 18-55, 56-69 and 70-plus years, and those subgroups contained roughly 150, 30 and 60 TCR-sequenced participants, respectively. What the work shows at the level of the full study, not this receptor alone: Reportedly, almost half of the unique spike-specific TCRs recognized epitopes lying outside the regions that are mutated in the B.1.351 and B.1.1.7 variants. Vaccine-associated CD4 TCRs spanned the whole spike protein, with dominant responses in regions 160-218 and 743-854. A significant rise in spike-specific TCR breadth and depth was observed after two AZD1222 doses relative to day 0 and relative to MenACWY recipients. Only six or seven AZD1222 recipients were SARS-CoV-2 seropositive at baseline, limiting conclusions about previously exposed vaccinees. Most participants were white British and females outnumbered males, and the authors suggested that clonal diversity may have been underestimated. The 56-69-year group was small, and its depth increase did not reach significance, likely because of low power. Because no samples from the day 14 peak response were available, repertoires could be characterized only after the peak T cell response.

Regarding this clone: No antigen is known for it. No quality values exist for individual bases; no much larger clone is one base distant.

The time point label for this specimen denotes: baseline before first vaccination. Vaccinee samples came from UK trials COV001 and COV002, including a single-blind randomized controlled phase 2/3 trial of AZD1222 (ChAdOx1 nCoV-19) in healthy adults. For TCRbeta chain sequencing, PBMC samples from trial participants were taken at day 0 and at day 28 after the second dose. The CDR3 regions of human TCRbeta chains were analyzed by immunosequencing. As for the authors' bioinformatics: TCRs in the repertoires were matched against a reference library of SARS-CoV-2-specific TCRs that had been generated with the MIRA antigen-specificity platform. Breadth was defined as the fraction of unique TCRs that were SARS-CoV-2-associated. Depth was defined as the fraction of total T cells that were SARS-CoV-2-associated. Each spike-specific TCR was assigned to its reactive spike region and to a CD4 or CD8 class using the MIRA data. Log10-transformed breadth and depth values were compared by one-way ANOVA with Sidak's multiple comparisons tests. TCRdb obtained this table from immuneACCESS and retained in-frame rearrangements with V and J assigned. These tables miss some clones; where compared with another copy, unresolved V genes account for less than half of the shortfall, and the remainder is unexplained. The DNA gave D and trimming, while V, J and clone size come from that table. Within this sample are 55,000 to 70,000 clones, with more than 70% of them counted one time only. The ten largest clones add up to over 10% of the sample.

The specimen was peripheral blood, collected on day 0 of AZD1222 vaccination. This clonotype was obtained from an adult in good health.

The CDR3 amino acid sequence is: CASSGGQWASEQFF. In nucleotides, the sequence is TGTGCCAGCAGCGGCGGACAGTGGGCCTCTGAGCAGTTCTTC. The V gene is TRBV9 and the J gene is TRBJ2-1, with TRBD1 tentatively as D gene (6 bases match). The V end loses 3 bases and the J end loses 9 bases, and a stretch of 16 bases separates them. Its CDR3 holds 14 amino acids, cysteine through phenylalanine. Only the CDR3 part of the read is kept: 42 bases, read in frame from the first base. From the germline V gene, CDR1 is SGDLS and CDR2 is YYNGEE.